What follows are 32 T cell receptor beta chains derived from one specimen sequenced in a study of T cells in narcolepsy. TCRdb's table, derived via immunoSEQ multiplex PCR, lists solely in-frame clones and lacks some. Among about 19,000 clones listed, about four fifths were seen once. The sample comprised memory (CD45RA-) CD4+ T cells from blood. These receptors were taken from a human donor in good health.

The CDR3, as DNA: TGTGCCAGCAGCTTACACGGGGCGAATACGCAGTATTTT. It encodes CASSLHGANTQYF. The chain uses TRBV7-2 and TRBJ2-3; either TRBD1 or TRBD2 may supply D (5 bases each). The CDR3 totals 13 residues. V was clipped by 2 bases and J by 7 bases, with 10 bases between them. CDR1 is SGHTA and CDR2 is FQGNSA in the germline V gene.

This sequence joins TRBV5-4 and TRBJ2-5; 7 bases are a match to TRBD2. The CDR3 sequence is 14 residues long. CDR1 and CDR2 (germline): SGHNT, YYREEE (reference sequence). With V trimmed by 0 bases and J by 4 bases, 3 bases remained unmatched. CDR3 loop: CASSLGGSRETQYF. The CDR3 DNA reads TGTGCCAGCAGCTTGGGCGGGAGCAGAGAGACCCAGTACTTC. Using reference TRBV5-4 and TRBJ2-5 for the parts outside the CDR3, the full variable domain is ETGVTQSPTHLIKTRGQQVTLRCSSQSGHNTVSWYQQALGQGPQFIFQYYREEENGRGNFPPRFSGLQFPNYSSELNVNALELDDSALYLCASSLGGSRETQYFGPGTRLLVL.

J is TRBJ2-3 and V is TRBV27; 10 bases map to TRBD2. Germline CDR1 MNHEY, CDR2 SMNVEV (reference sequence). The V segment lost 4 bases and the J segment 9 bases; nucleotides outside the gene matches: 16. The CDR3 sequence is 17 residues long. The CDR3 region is CASSSRFTSGVTETQYF. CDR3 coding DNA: TGTGCCAGCAGTTCCCGGTTTACTAGCGGGGTGACGGAAACGCAGTATTTT.

This chain's CDR3 is CASSYSKNTEAFF. The CDR3 nucleotides are TGTGCCAGCAGTTACTCAAAGAACACTGAAGCTTTCTTT. The chain joins TRBV6-6 to TRBJ1-1, with D uncertain. CDR3 length: 13 amino acids. Germline assignment: CDR1 MNHNY and CDR2 SVGAGI (reference sequence). Deletions cut 0 bases from V and 1 base from J, with 3 bases between.

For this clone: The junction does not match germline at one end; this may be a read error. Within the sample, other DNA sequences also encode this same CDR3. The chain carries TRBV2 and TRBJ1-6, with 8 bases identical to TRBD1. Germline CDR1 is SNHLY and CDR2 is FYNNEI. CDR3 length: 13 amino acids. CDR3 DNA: TGCGCCAGCAGCGGACAGGGCAGTTCACCCCTCCACTTT. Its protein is CASSGQGSSPLHF.

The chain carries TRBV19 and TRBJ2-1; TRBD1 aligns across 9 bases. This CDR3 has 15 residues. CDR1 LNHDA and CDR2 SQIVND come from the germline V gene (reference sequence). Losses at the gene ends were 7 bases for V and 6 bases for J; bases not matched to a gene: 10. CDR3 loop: CASKVGTGKGNEQFF. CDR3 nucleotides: TGTGCCAGTAAGGTCGGGACAGGGAAGGGCAATGAGCAGTTCTTC.

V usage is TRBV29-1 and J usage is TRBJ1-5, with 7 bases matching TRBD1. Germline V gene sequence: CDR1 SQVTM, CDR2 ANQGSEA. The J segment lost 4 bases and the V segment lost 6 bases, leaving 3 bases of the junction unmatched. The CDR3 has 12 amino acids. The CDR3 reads CSVKGANQPQHF. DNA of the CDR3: TGCAGCGTCAAGGGGGCAAATCAGCCCCAGCATTTT.

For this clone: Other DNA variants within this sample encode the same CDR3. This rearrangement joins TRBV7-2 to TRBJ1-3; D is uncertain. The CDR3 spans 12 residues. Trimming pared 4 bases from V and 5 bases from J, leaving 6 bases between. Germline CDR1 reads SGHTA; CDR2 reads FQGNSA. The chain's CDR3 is CASSSERNTIYF. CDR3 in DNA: TGTGCCAGCAGCTCAGAGCGAAACACCATATATTTT. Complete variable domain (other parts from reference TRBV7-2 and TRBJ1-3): GAGVSQSPSNKVTEKGKDVELRCDPISGHTALYWYRQSLGQGLEFLIYFQGNSAPDKSGLPSDRFSAERTGGSVSTLTIQRTQQEDSAVYLCASSSERNTIYFGEGSWLTVV.

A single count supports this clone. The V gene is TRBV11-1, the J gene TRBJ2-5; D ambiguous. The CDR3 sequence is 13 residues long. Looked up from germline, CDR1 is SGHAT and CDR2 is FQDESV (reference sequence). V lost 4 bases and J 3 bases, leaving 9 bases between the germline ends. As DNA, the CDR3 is TGTGCCAGCAGCTCCCCCCCTGAAGAGACCCAGTACTTC. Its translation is CASSSPPEETQYF.

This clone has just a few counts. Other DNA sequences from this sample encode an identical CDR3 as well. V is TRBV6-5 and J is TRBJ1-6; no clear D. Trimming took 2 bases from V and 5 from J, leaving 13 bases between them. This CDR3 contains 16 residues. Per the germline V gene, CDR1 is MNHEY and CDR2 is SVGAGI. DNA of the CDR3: TGTGCCAGCAGTTACGTTAGGTTCCCTAATAATTCACCCCTCCACTTT. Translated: CASSYVRFPNNSPLHF.

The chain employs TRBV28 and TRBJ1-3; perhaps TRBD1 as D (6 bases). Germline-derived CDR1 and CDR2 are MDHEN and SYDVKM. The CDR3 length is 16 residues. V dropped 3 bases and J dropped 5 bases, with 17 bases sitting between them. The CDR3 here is CASSFSGGGSRNTIYF. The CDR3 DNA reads TGTGCCAGCAGTTTTAGCGGGGGGGGCAGTAGAAACACCATATATTTT.

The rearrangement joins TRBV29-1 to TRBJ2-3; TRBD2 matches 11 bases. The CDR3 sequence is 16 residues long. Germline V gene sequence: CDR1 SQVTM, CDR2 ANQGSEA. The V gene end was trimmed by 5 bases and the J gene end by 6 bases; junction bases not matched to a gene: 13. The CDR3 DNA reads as TGCAGCGTTTCTCTAGCGGGGGGAAATCAGGGGGATACGCAGTATTTT. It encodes CSVSLAGGNQGDTQYF.

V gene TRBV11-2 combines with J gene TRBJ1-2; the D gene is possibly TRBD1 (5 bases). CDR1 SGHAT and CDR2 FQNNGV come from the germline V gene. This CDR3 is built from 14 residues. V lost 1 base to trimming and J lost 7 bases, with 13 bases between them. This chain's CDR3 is CASSLVGQGGGYTF. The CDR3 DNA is TGTGCCAGCAGCTTAGTTGGGCAGGGAGGTGGCTACACCTTC.

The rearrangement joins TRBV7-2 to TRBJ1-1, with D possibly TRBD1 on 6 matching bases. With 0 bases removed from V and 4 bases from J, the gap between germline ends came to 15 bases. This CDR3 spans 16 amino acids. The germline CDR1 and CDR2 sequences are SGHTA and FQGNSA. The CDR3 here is CASSLAIWGRGTEAFF. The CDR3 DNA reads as TGTGCCAGCAGCTTAGCTATCTGGGGCAGGGGCACTGAAGCTTTCTTT.

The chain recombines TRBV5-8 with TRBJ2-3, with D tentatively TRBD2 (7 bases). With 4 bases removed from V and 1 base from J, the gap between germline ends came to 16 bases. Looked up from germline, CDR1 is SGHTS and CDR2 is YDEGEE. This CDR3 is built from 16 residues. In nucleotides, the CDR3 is TGTGCCAGCAGCCGGGGGCGGAGCGGGGGCACAGATACGCAGTATTTT. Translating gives CASSRGRSGGTDTQYF.

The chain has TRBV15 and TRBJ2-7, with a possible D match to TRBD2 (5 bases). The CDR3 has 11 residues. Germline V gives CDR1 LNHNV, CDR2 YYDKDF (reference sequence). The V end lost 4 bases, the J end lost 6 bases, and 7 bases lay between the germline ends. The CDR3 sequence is CATSKEGEQYF. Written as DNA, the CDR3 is TGTGCCACCAGCAAAGAGGGCGAGCAGTACTTC.

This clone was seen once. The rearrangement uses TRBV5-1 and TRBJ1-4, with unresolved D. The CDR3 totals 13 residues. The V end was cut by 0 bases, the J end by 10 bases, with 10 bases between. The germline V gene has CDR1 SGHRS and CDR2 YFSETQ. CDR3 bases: TGCGCCAGCAGCTTGGGGGAGAGAGGAAAACTGTTTTTT. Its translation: CASSLGERGKLFF.

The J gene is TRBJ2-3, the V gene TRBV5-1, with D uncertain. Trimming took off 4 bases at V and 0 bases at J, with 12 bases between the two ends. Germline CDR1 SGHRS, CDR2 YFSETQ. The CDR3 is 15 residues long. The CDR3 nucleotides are TGCGCCAGCAGCCCCCAACCTACGAGCACAGATACGCAGTATTTT. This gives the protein CASSPQPTSTDTQYF.

This CDR3 is CASSYSEGAGGHEQYF. The DNA of the CDR3 is TGTGCCAGCAGTTACTCGGAGGGTGCGGGAGGTCACGAGCAGTACTTC. The chain is built from TRBV6-5 and TRBJ2-7; the match to TRBD2 covers 8 bases. This CDR3 comprises 16 residues. Germline lookup yields CDR1 MNHEY and CDR2 SVGAGI. J was trimmed by 5 bases and V by 0 bases; bases with no gene match: 9.

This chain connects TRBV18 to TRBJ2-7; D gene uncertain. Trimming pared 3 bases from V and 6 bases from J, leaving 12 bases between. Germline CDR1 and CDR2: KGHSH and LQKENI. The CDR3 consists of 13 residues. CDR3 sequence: CASSPKTMAEQYF. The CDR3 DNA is TGTGCCAGCTCACCCAAGACCATGGCCGAGCAGTACTTC.

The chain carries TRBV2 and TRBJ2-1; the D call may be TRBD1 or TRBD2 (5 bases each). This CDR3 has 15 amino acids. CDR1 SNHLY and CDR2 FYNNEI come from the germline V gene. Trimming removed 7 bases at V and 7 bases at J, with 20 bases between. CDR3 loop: CASKGTGQLRNEQFF. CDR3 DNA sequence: TGTGCCAGCAAGGGGACGGGGCAGCTTCGGAATGAGCAGTTCTTC.

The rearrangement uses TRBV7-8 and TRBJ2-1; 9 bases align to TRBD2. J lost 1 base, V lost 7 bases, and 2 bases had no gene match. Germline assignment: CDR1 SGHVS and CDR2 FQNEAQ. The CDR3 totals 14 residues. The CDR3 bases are TGTGCCAGCATAGCGGGAGAATCCTACAATGAGCAGTTCTTC. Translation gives CASIAGESYNEQFF.

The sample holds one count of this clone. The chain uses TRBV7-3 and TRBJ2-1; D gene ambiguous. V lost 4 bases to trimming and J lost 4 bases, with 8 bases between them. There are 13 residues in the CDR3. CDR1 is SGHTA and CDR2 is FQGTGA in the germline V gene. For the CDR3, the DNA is TGTGCCAGCAGCTCCGAAATTTACAATGAGCAGTTCTTC. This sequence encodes CASSSEIYNEQFF. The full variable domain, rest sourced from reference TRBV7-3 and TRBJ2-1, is GAGVSQTPSNKVTEKGKYVELRCDPISGHTALYWYRQSLGQGPEFLIYFQGTGAADDSGLPNDRFFAVRPEGSVSTLKIQRTERGDSAVYLCASSSEIYNEQFFGPGTRLTVL.

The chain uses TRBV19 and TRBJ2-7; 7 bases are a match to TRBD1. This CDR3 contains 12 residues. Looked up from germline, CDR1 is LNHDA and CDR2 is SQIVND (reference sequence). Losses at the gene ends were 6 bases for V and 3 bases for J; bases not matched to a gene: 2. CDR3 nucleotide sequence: TGTGCCAGTAGCCGGGACAGCTACGAGCAGTACTTC. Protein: CASSRDSYEQYF.

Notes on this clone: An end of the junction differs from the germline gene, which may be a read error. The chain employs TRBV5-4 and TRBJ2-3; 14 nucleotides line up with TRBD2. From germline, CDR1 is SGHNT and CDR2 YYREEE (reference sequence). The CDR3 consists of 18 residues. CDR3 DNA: TGTGCCAGCAGCTCTAAGGGACTAGCGGGAGATCCCCCAGATACGCGGTATTTT. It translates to CASSSKGLAGDPPDTRYF.

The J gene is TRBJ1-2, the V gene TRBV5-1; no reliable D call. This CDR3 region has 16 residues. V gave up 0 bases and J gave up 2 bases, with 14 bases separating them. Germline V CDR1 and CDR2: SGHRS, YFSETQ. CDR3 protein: CASSLATAVGNYGYTF. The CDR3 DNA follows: TGCGCCAGCAGCTTGGCCACGGCCGTGGGGAACTATGGCTACACCTTC. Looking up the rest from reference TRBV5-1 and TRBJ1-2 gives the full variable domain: KAGVTQTPRYLIKTRGQQVTLSCSPISGHRSVSWYQQTPGQGLQFLFEYFSETQRNKGNFPGRFSGRQFSNSRSEMNVSTLELGDSALYLCASSLATAVGNYGYTFGSGTRLTVV.

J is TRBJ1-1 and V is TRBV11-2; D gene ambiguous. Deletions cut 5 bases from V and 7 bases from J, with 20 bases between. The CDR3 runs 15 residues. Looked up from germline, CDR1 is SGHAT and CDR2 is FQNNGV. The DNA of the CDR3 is TGTGCCAGCAGCGAGGACCCCAATCTCCCCTATGAAGCTTTCTTT. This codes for CASSEDPNLPYEAFF.

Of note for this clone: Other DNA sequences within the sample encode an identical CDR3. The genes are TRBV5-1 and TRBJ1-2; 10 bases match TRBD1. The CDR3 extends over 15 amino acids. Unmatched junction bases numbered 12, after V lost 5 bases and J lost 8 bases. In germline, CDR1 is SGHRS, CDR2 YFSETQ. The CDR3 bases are TGCGCCAGCAGACGGGACAGGGGCGCTGGGCGGGGCTACACCTTC. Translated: CASRRDRGAGRGYTF.

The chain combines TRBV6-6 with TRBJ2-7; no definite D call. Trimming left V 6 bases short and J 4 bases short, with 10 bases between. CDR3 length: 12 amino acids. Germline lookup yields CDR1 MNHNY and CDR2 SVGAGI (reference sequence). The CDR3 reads CASSLGRYEQYF. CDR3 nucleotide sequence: TGTGCCAGCAGCCTAGGACGGTACGAGCAGTACTTC.

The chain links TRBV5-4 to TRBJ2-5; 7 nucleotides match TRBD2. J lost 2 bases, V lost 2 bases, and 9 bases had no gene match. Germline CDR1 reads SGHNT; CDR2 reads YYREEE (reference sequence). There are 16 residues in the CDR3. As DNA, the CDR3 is TGTGCCAGCAGCTTAGGGCAACGTAGCGGGCAAGAGACCCAGTACTTC. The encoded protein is CASSLGQRSGQETQYF.

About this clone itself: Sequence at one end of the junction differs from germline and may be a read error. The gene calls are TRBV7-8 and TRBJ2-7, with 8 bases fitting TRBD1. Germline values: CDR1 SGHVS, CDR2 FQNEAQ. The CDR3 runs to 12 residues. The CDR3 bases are TGTGCCAGCAGCTTCCTGACAGGGGCGACGGACTTC. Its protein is CASSFLTGATDF.

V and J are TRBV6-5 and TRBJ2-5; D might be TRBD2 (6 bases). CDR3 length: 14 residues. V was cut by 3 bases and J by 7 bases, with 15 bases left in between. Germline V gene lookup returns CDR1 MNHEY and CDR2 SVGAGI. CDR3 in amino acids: CASSYGGTAGTQYF. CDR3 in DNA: TGTGCCAGCAGTTATGGGGGGACGGCGGGGACCCAGTACTTC.